This TCR beta chain was observed in a study of blood T cell repertoires in COVID-19. CDR1 is SGHDN, CDR2 FVKESK, per germline. The V segment lost 4 bases and the J segment 0 bases; nucleotides outside the gene matches: 8. The CDR3 has 16 amino acids. Authors' processing steps: From reference gene primer amplification, estimates of nucleated cell counts were derived. Sequencing used immunoSEQ multiplex PCR; TCRdb keeps in-frame clones, though not all of them. The D gene and trimming were derived from the DNA, and the V and J assignments and clone size from that table. The sample gives 90,000 or so clones, 90% of which show up once; roughly 7% is in the top ten.

V usage is TRBV14 and J usage is TRBJ1-1, with TRBD1 matching 7 bases. The sample taken for sequencing was peripheral blood. This receptor was obtained from a man younger than 30 with COVID-19, enrolled during active disease. The CDR3 sequence is CASSPGTVLMNTEAFF. The CDR3, as DNA: TGTGCCAGCAGCCCCGGGACAGTTCTAATGAACACTGAAGCTTTCTTT.